This T cell receptor (beta chain) originates from a study of shared clonotypes between healthy human individuals. Per the germline V gene, CDR1 is KGHSH and CDR2 is LQKENI. The CDR3 has 14 residues. V was pared by 3 bases and J by 6 bases, with 11 bases between. Assay: immunoSEQ multiplex PCR; the TCRdb copy retains only in-frame clones and omits some. The table shows about 2.3 million clones, with approximately 95% occurring only once. This chain connects TRBV18 to TRBJ2-2; tentatively, D is TRBD1 (5 bases). This sequence originates from a man in his late teens or twenties in good health. Some clones in this sample may be carry-over from other donors' samples. The sequencing input was naive CD4+ T cells from PBMCs. Subset noted: CD45RA+ positively selected. The CDR3 region is CASSPLDSAGELFF. The CDR3 DNA reads as TGTGCCAGCTCACCTCTTGACAGCGCCGGGGAGCTGTTTTTT.